This entry concerns a single T cell receptor (beta chain). This entry is derived from a study of T cell responses to AZD1222 COVID-19 vaccine. This CDR3 is built from 13 residues. V lost 7 bases and J lost 4, with 13 bases in between. The repertoire was sequenced with immunoSEQ multiplex PCR; TCRdb's copy has only in-frame clones and lacks some. Among about 180,000 clones listed, 94% were seen once. Sample: peripheral blood, taken 28 days after the second AZD1222 dose. This chain connects TRBV12-3 or TRBV12-4 to TRBJ1-1; D gene ambiguous. This receptor was identified in an adult who received the AZD1222 COVID-19 vaccine. As DNA, the CDR3 is TGTGCCAGCACCCGGACGGTAGCCACTGAAGCTTTCTTT. Translation gives CASTRTVATEAFF.